The 24 T cell receptor beta chains given below trace back to one sample, sequenced in a study of T cell responses to AZD1222 COVID-19 vaccine. Here immunoSEQ multiplex PCR was the method, and the copy in TCRdb shows in-frame clones only, minus some. Here the sample spans some 100,000 clones, roughly nine tenths being singletons. The sequenced sample was peripheral blood, obtained on day 0 of AZD1222 vaccination. The receptors here all came from an adult in good health.

This chain uses TRBV2 with TRBJ1-3; TRBD1 might be the D (5 bases). This CDR3 spans 13 amino acids. In germline, CDR1 is SNHLY, CDR2 FYNNEI. Trimming took 8 bases from V and 0 from J, leaving 8 bases between them. The CDR3 coding sequence is TGTGCCAGCGCCGGGGGCTCTGGAAACACCATATATTTT. Residues: CASAGGSGNTIYF.

This chain links TRBV30 with TRBJ1-6, with TRBD1 matching over 9 bases. CDR3 length: 15 residues. J was trimmed by 0 bases and V by 8 bases; bases with no gene match: 5. Germline CDR1 reads GTSNPN; CDR2 reads SVGIG (reference sequence). Written as DNA, the CDR3 is TGTGCCGCCGGGACAGGGAGCTCCTATAATTCACCCCTCCACTTT. It yields the protein CAAGTGSSYNSPLHF.

This clone was seen only a few times. This specimen includes other DNA sequences encoding the same CDR3. The chain is built from TRBV5-1 and TRBJ2-3; possible D gene TRBD2, 5 bases. Germline values: CDR1 SGHRS, CDR2 YFSETQ. V was pared by 4 bases and J by 1 base, with 10 bases between. There are 14 residues in the CDR3. CDR3 protein: CASSGSGGTDTQYF. CDR3 coding DNA: TGCGCCAGCAGCGGAAGCGGCGGCACAGATACGCAGTATTTT. The complete variable domain, with remaining parts taken from reference TRBV5-1 and TRBJ2-3, reads KAGVTQTPRYLIKTRGQQVTLSCSPISGHRSVSWYQQTPGQGLQFLFEYFSETQRNKGNFPGRFSGRQFSNSRSEMNVSTLELGDSALYLCASSGSGGTDTQYFGPGTRLTVL.

This clone has ten or more counts. CDR3 in amino acids: CSASGGWGMNTEAFF. In nucleotides, the CDR3 is TGCAGCGCCTCCGGGGGCTGGGGAATGAACACTGAAGCTTTCTTT. This chain joins TRBV29-1 and TRBJ1-1; possible D gene TRBD1, 6 bases. The germline gives CDR1 SQVTM, CDR2 ANQGSEA. The CDR3 has 15 amino acids. Trimming removed 7 bases from V and 0 bases from J, with 18 bases in between.

The gene calls are TRBV27 and TRBJ2-2, with a tentative D call TRBD2 (6 bases). This CDR3 spans 15 amino acids. The V gene lost 6 bases and the J gene lost 3 bases, with 14 bases spanning the gap. Germline lookup yields CDR1 MNHEY and CDR2 SMNVEV (reference sequence). Written as DNA, the CDR3 is TGTGCCAGCAGACTGGACTACCTTTACACCGGGGAGCTGTTTTTT. Residues: CASRLDYLYTGELFF.

The rearrangement uses TRBV7-2 and TRBJ1-5, with 7 bases lining up with TRBD1. Looked up from germline, CDR1 is SGHTA and CDR2 is FQGNSA. This CDR3 spans 17 amino acids. The V segment lost 4 bases and the J segment 3 bases; nucleotides outside the gene matches: 12. CDR3 in amino acids: CASSSGGGLNSNQPQHF. The CDR3, as DNA: TGTGCCAGCAGCTCAGGGGGGGGGCTGAACTCCAATCAGCCCCAGCATTTT.

CDR3: CASSPQLAGSNNEQFF. The CDR3 DNA is TGTGCCAGCTCACCTCAGCTGGCGGGGTCCAACAATGAGCAGTTCTTC. The chain employs TRBV18 and TRBJ2-1; possibly TRBD2 for D (6 bases). V lost 3 bases and J 5 bases, leaving 17 bases between the germline ends. This CDR3 has 16 residues. The germline V gene encodes CDR1 KGHSH and CDR2 LQKENI.

This chain links TRBV18 with TRBJ1-1, with D perhaps TRBD1 (6 bases). V was clipped by 4 bases and J by 5 bases, with 20 bases between them. CDR1 and CDR2 from the germline V gene are KGHSH and LQKENI. The CDR3 has 16 residues. The CDR3 bases are TGTGCCAGCTCACTGAACACGCAGGGGATTGGGACTGAAGCTTTCTTT. Residues: CASSLNTQGIGTEAFF.

The chain joins TRBV19 to TRBJ1-3, with D tentatively TRBD1 (5 bases). V was cut by 7 bases and J by 8 bases, with 21 bases left in between. There are 15 residues in the CDR3. Germline V gives CDR1 LNHDA, CDR2 SQIVND (reference sequence). CDR3 in amino acids: CASTTQYTGGHTIYF. The CDR3 nucleotides are TGTGCCAGTACGACTCAGTATACGGGGGGACACACCATATATTTT.

The gene calls are TRBV11-3 and TRBJ2-1, with unresolved D. Germline-derived CDR1 and CDR2 are SGHNT and YENEEA. The CDR3 runs to 14 residues. V shed 0 bases and J shed 5 bases, with 8 bases lying between them. DNA for the CDR3: TGTGCCAGCAGCTTAGATCCGAAGAACAATGAGCAGTTCTTC. Translation gives CASSLDPKNNEQFF.

This clone was detected once. This sequence joins TRBV4-2 and TRBJ2-2, with a tentative D call TRBD1 (7 bases). CDR1 and CDR2 (germline): LGHNA, YNFKEQ. This CDR3 contains 17 residues. Trimming stripped 2 bases from V and 2 bases from J, with 15 bases between. This chain's CDR3 is CASSQLGQGGNTGELFF. Here the CDR3 DNA reads TGTGCCAGCAGCCAACTGGGGCAGGGGGGAAACACCGGGGAGCTGTTTTTT.

The chain joins TRBV19 to TRBJ1-6; D not resolved. V gave up 7 bases and J gave up 10 bases, with 17 bases separating them. Germline-derived CDR1 and CDR2 are LNHDA and SQIVND (reference sequence). This CDR3 has 14 residues. The CDR3 nucleotides read TGTGCCAGTACCGAACAGAGGTTGGGATCACCCCTCCACTTT. Encoded protein: CASTEQRLGSPLHF.

The chain is built from TRBV7-2 and TRBJ1-3; 7 bases align to TRBD1. The CDR3 has 14 amino acids. The V segment lost 5 bases and the J segment 4 bases; nucleotides outside the gene matches: 5. Looked up from germline, CDR1 is SGHTA and CDR2 is FQGNSA. CDR3 sequence reads: CASSPTGPGNTIYF. CDR3 coding DNA: TGTGCCAGCAGCCCGACAGGGCCAGGAAACACCATATATTTT.

This sequence joins TRBV5-1 and TRBJ2-2; 8 bases agree with TRBD1. CDR1 and CDR2 (germline): SGHRS, YFSETQ. CDR3 length: 16 residues. The V and J ends lost 4 bases and 4 bases, in that order; junction bases with no gene match: 9. Here the CDR3 reads CASSRGQGIGTGELFF. CDR3 nucleotides: TGCGCCAGCAGCCGTGGACAGGGAATCGGCACCGGGGAGCTGTTTTTT.

The chain combines TRBV18 with TRBJ1-1, with TRBD1 identical over 7 bases. The CDR3 is 16 residues long. Per germline, CDR1 KGHSH and CDR2 LQKENI. J lost 1 base, V lost 4 bases, and 9 bases had no gene match. The CDR3 sequence is CASSLSTGLTNTEAFF. As DNA, the CDR3 is TGTGCCAGCTCACTATCGACAGGGTTAACGAACACTGAAGCTTTCTTT. The variable domain in full, completed from reference TRBV18 and TRBJ1-1, reads NAGVMQNPRHLVRRRGQEARLRCSPMKGHSHVYWYRQLPEEGLKFMVYLQKENIIDESGMPKERFSAEFPKEGPSILRIQQVVRGDSAAYFCASSLSTGLTNTEAFFGQGTRLTVV.

The V and J genes are TRBV6-5 and TRBJ2-7; D may be TRBD2 (6 bases). CDR1 and CDR2 from the germline V gene are MNHEY and SVGAGI. V was trimmed by 6 bases and J by 2 bases, leaving 14 bases between them. This CDR3 comprises 14 residues. This chain's CDR3 is CASRTGTGAYEQYF. The CDR3 DNA reads TGTGCCAGCAGAACCGGGACGGGAGCCTACGAGCAGTACTTC.

V usage is TRBV29-1 and J usage is TRBJ2-1; no reliable D call. CDR1 and CDR2 from the germline V gene are SQVTM and ANQGSEA. This CDR3 is 14 amino acids long. V was cut by 4 bases and J by 0 bases, with 10 bases left in between. The CDR3 DNA is TGCAGCGTTGGTGAGGTGGGCTCCTACAATGAGCAGTTCTTC. Amino acid sequence: CSVGEVGSYNEQFF.

The J gene is TRBJ1-4, the V gene TRBV6-5; tentative D call: TRBD1 (5 bases). Germline V gives CDR1 MNHEY, CDR2 SVGAGI. The CDR3 is 15 amino acids. V gave up 0 bases and J gave up 7 bases, with 12 bases separating them. This CDR3 reads CASSYSNEGVEKLFF. CDR3 DNA: TGTGCCAGCAGTTACTCGAATGAAGGGGTTGAAAAACTGTTTTTT.

The rearrangement joins TRBV7-3 to TRBJ1-1; no clear D. The CDR3 has 13 residues. V dropped 5 bases and J dropped 2 bases, with 9 bases sitting between them. Germline V gene sequence: CDR1 SGHTA, CDR2 FQGTGA. The CDR3, as DNA: TGTGCCAGCAGCACCGGGCTTAACACTGAAGCTTTCTTT. Its translation is CASSTGLNTEAFF.

The gene calls are TRBV4-1 and TRBJ2-5; tentatively, D is TRBD2 (5 bases). V was pared by 4 bases and J by 4 bases, with 13 bases between. This CDR3 is built from 14 residues. Germline V lookup: CDR1 MGHRA, CDR2 YSYEKL. Here the CDR3 reads CASSPWASPETQYF. The CDR3, as DNA: TGCGCCAGCAGCCCCTGGGCTAGCCCAGAGACCCAGTACTTC.

This chain uses TRBV7-2 with TRBJ2-3; possibly TRBD1 for D (5 bases). The ends were cut back, 3 bases at V and 6 bases at J, with 10 bases in the middle. The CDR3 extends over 13 amino acids. CDR1 and CDR2 from the germline V gene are SGHTA and FQGNSA. This CDR3 is CASSFRSGDTQYF. The CDR3 nucleotides read TGTGCCAGCAGCTTCCGCTCAGGGGATACGCAGTATTTT.

This clone appeared once. The V gene is TRBV7-2, the J gene TRBJ2-7; 9 positions agree with TRBD2. V gave up 6 bases and J gave up 3 bases; unmatched junction bases: 9. In germline, CDR1 is SGHTA, CDR2 FQGNSA. This CDR3 comprises 15 residues. Written as DNA, the CDR3 is TGTGCCAGCAGTCTCAGCGGGGGGATACTCTACGAGCAGTACTTC. Protein: CASSLSGGILYEQYF.

J is TRBJ1-2 and V is TRBV6-6; D may be TRBD1 (5 bases). V was pared by 8 bases and J by 8 bases, with 24 bases between. Germline values: CDR1 MNHNY, CDR2 SVGAGI (reference sequence). The length of the CDR3 is 15 residues. The CDR3 region has the DNA TGTGCCAGCTGGGTTGGTTTAGGACACCCCGTCGGCTACACCTTC. Translated, it gives CASWVGLGHPVGYTF.

The chain carries TRBV7-9 and TRBJ1-5; 10 nucleotides line up with TRBD1. Losses at the gene ends were 5 bases for V and 4 bases for J; bases not matched to a gene: 5. The CDR3 is 15 amino acids. Germline V gives CDR1 SEHNR, CDR2 FQNEAQ (reference sequence). CDR3 region: CASSPGQGGNQPQHF. The CDR3 nucleotides read TGTGCCAGCAGCCCTGGACAGGGGGGGAATCAGCCCCAGCATTTT.